Listed below are T cell receptor beta chains from one sample, sequenced in a study of T cell repertoires in cytomegalovirus infection. TCRdb called the reads again in MiXCR, with one record for every CDR3 protein. The data contain a few hundred thousand distinct CDR3 sequences, under 20% of them singletons. Sequencing was done on a sample of PBMCs. The receptors come from a human donor in good health (CMV status not recorded). Some clones in this sample may be carry-over from other donors' samples. The CDR3 runs from the conserved cysteine through the conserved F or W. D genes are given only for firm matches. Not every row has a clone size; where given, it reads once, few, many or a size class.

TRBJ2-7,15,many,TRBD2,TRBV28,CASRGLAGTTYEQYF,TGTGCCAGCCGGGGACTAGCGGGTACGACCTACGAGCAGTACTTC
TRBJ2-7,17,.,TRBD1,TRBV19,CASSIPSGQGTSYEQYF,TGTGCCAGTAGTATCCCCTCGGGACAGGGTACCTCCTACGAGCAGTACTTC
TRBJ2-1,17,.,.,TRBV5-1,CASSLIGFGDSYNEQFF,TGCGCCAGCAGCTTGATAGGGTTCGGTGACTCCTACAATGAGCAGTTCTTC
TRBJ2-3,18,.,.,TRBV11-2,CASSLGRGRGIPTDTQYF,TGTGCCAGCAGCTTAGGGCGGGGGCGGGGGATTCCCACAGATACGCAGTATTTT
TRBJ2-3,18,many,.,TRBV7-6,CASSFGSLGLISTDTQYF,TGTGCCAGCAGCTTCGGCTCGCTGGGACTTATCAGCACAGATACGCAGTATTTT
TRBJ1-4,13,few,.,TRBV25-1,CASSPRTNEKLFF,TGTGCCAGCAGCCCCAGAACTAATGAAAAACTGTTTTTT
TRBJ2-3,18,many,TRBD2,TRBV4-2,CASSQTDGTSGGQDTQYF,TGTGCCAGCAGCCAAACGGATGGGACTAGCGGGGGGCAAGATACGCAGTATTTT
TRBJ2-7,19,.,TRBD2,TRBV13,CASSSRMAGGLMTPYEQYF,TGTGCCAGCAGCTCCCGGATGGCGGGGGGGCTAATGACCCCCTACGAGCAGTACTTC
TRBJ2-3,15,many,TRBD2,TRBV7-2,CASSLVAGAGDTQYF,TGTGCCAGCAGCTTGGTAGCGGGGGCGGGAGATACGCAGTATTTT
TRBJ2-5,15,.,TRBD1,TRBV19,CASSTDRGRRETQYF,TGTGCCAGTAGTACGGACAGGGGGCGCCGAGAGACCCAGTACTTC
TRBJ2-7,17,many,.,TRBV12-3/TRBV12-4,CASSLAQGGRNSYEQYF,TGTGCCAGCAGTTTAGCGCAGGGCGGAAGAAACTCCTACGAGCAGTACTTC
TRBJ1-1,14,.,.,TRBV2,CASSDSVLATEAFF,TGTGCCAGCAGTGACAGCGTTCTGGCCACTGAAGCTTTCTTT
TRBJ2-1,15,few,TRBD1,TRBV20-1,CSAPNRQGSYNEQFF,TGCAGTGCTCCGAATCGACAGGGGAGCTACAATGAGCAGTTCTTC
TRBJ2-5,14,many,TRBD1,TRBV6-5,CASSYEGGGETQYF,TGTGCCAGCAGTTACGAAGGGGGCGGAGAGACCCAGTACTTC
TRBJ2-5,14,.,.,TRBV20-1,CSARAGARGETQYF,TGCAGTGCTAGAGCGGGGGCTCGTGGAGAGACCCAGTACTTC
TRBJ2-1,15,.,.,TRBV5-1,CASSLEVAQYNEQFF,TGCGCCAGCAGCTTGGAAGTCGCACAGTACAATGAGCAGTTCTTC
TRBJ2-3,16,.,TRBD2,TRBV20-1,CSASPLAGDLLNTQYF,TGCAGTGCGAGCCCCTTAGCGGGGGACCTTCTGAATACGCAGTATTTT
TRBJ2-1,18,many,TRBD1,TRBV4-1,CASSQGPGQGKPYNEQFF,TGCGCCAGCAGCCAAGGGCCGGGACAGGGAAAACCCTACAATGAGCAGTTCTTC
TRBJ2-7,15,many,TRBD2,TRBV6-5,CASSYSRLASREQYF,TGTGCCAGCAGTTACTCTCGACTAGCGTCGCGGGAGCAGTACTTC
TRBJ2-3,17,many,TRBD2,TRBV7-2,CASSSAGASGARDTQYF,TGTGCCAGCAGCTCAGCCGGGGCTAGCGGGGCTAGAGATACGCAGTATTTT
TRBJ2-3,16,.,TRBD1,TRBV23-1,CASSQYRDRVPDTQYF,TGCGCCAGCAGTCAGTACCGGGACAGGGTCCCAGATACGCAGTATTTT
TRBJ2-1,17,few,TRBD2,TRBV11-2,CASSLGALAGASGEQFF,TGTGCCAGCAGCTTAGGGGCGCTAGCGGGGGCTTCGGGGGAGCAGTTCTTC
TRBJ2-1,14,many,.,TRBV6-5,CASSYGSSYNEQFF,TGTGCCAGCAGTTACGGCAGCTCCTACAATGAGCAGTTCTTC
TRBJ1-1,15,few,.,TRBV6-5,CASSQFTGRYSEAFF,TGTGCCAGCAGCCAATTTACAGGAAGGTACTCTGAAGCTTTCTTT
TRBJ1-5,14,few,.,TRBV20-1,CSARWGEPNQPQHF,TGCAGTGCTAGATGGGGGGAGCCCAATCAGCCCCAGCATTTT
TRBJ2-3,14,many,.,TRBV7-2,CASSHTHWADTQYF,TGTGCCAGCAGCCATACCCATTGGGCAGATACGCAGTATTTT
TRBJ1-5,14,.,.,TRBV19,CASNTGQKYQPQHF,TGTGCCAGTAACACTGGACAGAAGTATCAGCCCCAGCATTTT
TRBJ1-4,15,.,TRBD1,TRBV5-4,CASSKMTGVGEKLFF,TGTGCCAGCAGCAAAATGACAGGGGTCGGGGAAAAACTGTTTTTT
TRBJ2-6,17,many,TRBD1,TRBV7-2,CASSLVGQGPGANVLTF,TGTGCCAGCAGCTTAGTGGGACAGGGTCCCGGGGCCAACGTCCTGACTTTC
TRBJ2-2,14,many,.,TRBV7-2,CASSLYRNTGELFF,TGTGCCAGCAGCTTATACCGGAACACCGGGGAGCTGTTTTTT
TRBJ1-1,14,.,TRBD1,TRBV12-3/TRBV12-4,CASSSPRQGAEAFF,TGTGCCAGCAGTTCGCCGCGACAGGGCGCTGAAGCTTTCTTT
TRBJ1-5,18,.,TRBD1,TRBV28,CASSPGPTGFYSNQPQHF,TGTGCCAGCAGTCCTGGGCCGACAGGGTTTTATAGCAATCAGCCCCAGCATTTT
TRBJ2-5,15,.,.,TRBV28,CASSLRQGLGETQYF,TGTGCCAGCAGTTTGCGCCAGGGGCTGGGGGAGACCCAGTACTTC
TRBJ2-1,16,few,.,TRBV20-1,CSAREGFSQSYNEQFF,TGCAGTGCACGAGAAGGGTTTTCCCAGAGCTACAATGAGCAGTTCTTC
TRBJ2-7,18,.,TRBD2,TRBV4-1,CASSQMGLLAPGSYEQYF,TGCGCCAGCAGCCAAATGGGACTACTAGCGCCGGGATCCTACGAGCAGTACTTC
TRBJ2-2,15,.,.,TRBV7-9,CASSFYGRGTGELFF,TGTGCCAGCAGCTTTTACGGGCGAGGCACCGGGGAGCTGTTTTTT
TRBJ1-3,15,once,.,TRBV12-3/TRBV12-4,CASTESRVSGNTIYF,TGTGCCAGCACCGAAAGCAGGGTTTCCGGAAACACCATATATTTT
TRBJ2-7,13,few,TRBD1,TRBV20-1,CSVGGQGSYEQYF,TGCAGTGTCGGGGGACAGGGATCCTACGAGCAGTACTTC
TRBJ1-1,15,few,TRBD1,TRBV12-3/TRBV12-4,CASSSTGGDGTEAFF,TGTGCCAGCAGTTCTACAGGGGGCGACGGCACTGAAGCTTTCTTT
TRBJ1-4,15,few,.,TRBV15,CATSTSGRGGEKLFF,TGTGCCACCAGCACCTCCGGCAGGGGAGGCGAAAAACTGTTTTTT
TRBJ2-5,14,.,.,TRBV5-4,CASSAEGGQETQYF,TGTGCCAGCAGCGCTGAGGGGGGTCAAGAGACCCAGTACTTC
TRBJ2-7,15,many,TRBD1,TRBV28,CASNGQGSGSSEQYF,TGTGCCAGCAATGGACAGGGGTCCGGCAGCTCCGAGCAGTACTTC